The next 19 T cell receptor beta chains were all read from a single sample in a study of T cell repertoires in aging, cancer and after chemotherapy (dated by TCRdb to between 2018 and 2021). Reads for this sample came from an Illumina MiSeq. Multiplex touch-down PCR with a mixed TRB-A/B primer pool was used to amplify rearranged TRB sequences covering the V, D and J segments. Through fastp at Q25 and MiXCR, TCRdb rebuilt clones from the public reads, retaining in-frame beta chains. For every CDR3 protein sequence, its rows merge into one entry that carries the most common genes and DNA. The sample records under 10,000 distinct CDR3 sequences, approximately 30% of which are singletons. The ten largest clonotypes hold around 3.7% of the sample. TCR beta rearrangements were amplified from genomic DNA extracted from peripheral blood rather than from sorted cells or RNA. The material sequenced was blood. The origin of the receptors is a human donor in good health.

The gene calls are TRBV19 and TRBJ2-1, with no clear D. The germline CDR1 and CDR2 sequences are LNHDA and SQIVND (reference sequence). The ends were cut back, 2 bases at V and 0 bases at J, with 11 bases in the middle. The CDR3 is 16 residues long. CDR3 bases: TGTGCCAGTAGTATAAACGGTTATAGCTCCTACAATGAGCAGTTCTTC. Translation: CASSINGYSSYNEQFF.

The CDR3 coding sequence is TGTGCCAGCAGTGAAGGGGTATCCGCAGGGGAGAACACTGAAGCTTTCTTT. Translating gives CASSEGVSAGENTEAFF. The rearrangement joins TRBV6-1 to TRBJ1-1; possibly TRBD1 for D (6 bases). CDR1 and CDR2 (germline): MNHNS, SASEGT. The CDR3 spans 17 residues. Trimming removed 1 base at V and 1 base at J, with 16 bases between.

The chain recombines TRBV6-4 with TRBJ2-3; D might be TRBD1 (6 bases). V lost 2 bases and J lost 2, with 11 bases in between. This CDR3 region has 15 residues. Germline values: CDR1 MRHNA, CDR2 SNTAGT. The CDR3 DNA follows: TGTGCCAGCAGTGACCAGGCAGGGGACACAGATACGCAGTATTTT. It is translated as CASSDQAGDTDTQYF.

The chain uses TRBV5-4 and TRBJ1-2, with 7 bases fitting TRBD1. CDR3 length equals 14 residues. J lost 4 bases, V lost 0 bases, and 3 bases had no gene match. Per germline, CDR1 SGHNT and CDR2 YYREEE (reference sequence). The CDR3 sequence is CASSLASGGYGYTF. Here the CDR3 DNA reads TGTGCCAGCAGCTTGGCATCAGGGGGCTATGGCTACACCTTC. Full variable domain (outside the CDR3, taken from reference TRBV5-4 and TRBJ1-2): ETGVTQSPTHLIKTRGQQVTLRCSSQSGHNTVSWYQQALGQGPQFIFQYYREEENGRGNFPPRFSGLQFPNYSSELNVNALELDDSALYLCASSLASGGYGYTFGSGTRLTVV.

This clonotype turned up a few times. The CDR3 spells CASSFALQGFSNQPQHF. The CDR3 coding sequence is TGTGCCAGTAGTTTCGCCCTACAGGGATTTAGCAATCAGCCCCAGCATTTT. This chain uses TRBV19 with TRBJ1-5; D may be TRBD1 (6 bases). The CDR3 runs to 17 residues. Germline V gene sequence: CDR1 LNHDA, CDR2 SQIVND (reference sequence). V lost 5 bases, J lost 0 bases, and 17 bases lay in between.

The chain's CDR3 is CASRPPGQLYNEQFF. CDR3 sequence (DNA): TGTGCCAGCCGACCCCCGGGACAGCTATACAATGAGCAGTTCTTC. The chain couples TRBV12-3 or TRBV12-4 to TRBJ2-1; 7 positions match TRBD1. V was pared by 8 bases and J by 4 bases, with 11 bases of the junction left unmatched. This CDR3 is built from 15 residues.

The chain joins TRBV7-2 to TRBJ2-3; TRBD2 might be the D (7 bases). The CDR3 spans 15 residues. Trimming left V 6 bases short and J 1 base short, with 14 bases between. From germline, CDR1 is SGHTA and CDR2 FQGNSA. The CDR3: CASSTRGGGTDTQYF. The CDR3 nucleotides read TGTGCCAGCAGTACGAGGGGGGGCGGCACAGATACGCAGTATTTT.

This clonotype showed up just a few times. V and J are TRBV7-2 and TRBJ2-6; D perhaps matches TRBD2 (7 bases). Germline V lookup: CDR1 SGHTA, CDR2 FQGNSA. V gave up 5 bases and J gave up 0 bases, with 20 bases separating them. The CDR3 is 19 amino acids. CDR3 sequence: CASSRRRGGLSSGANVLTF. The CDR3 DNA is TGTGCCAGCAGCCGAAGAAGGGGGGGCCTAAGCTCTGGGGCCAACGTCCTGACTTTC.

The CDR3 DNA reads TGTGCCACTAAATTCGGGGGGGGCAATCAGCCCCAGCATTTT. It codes for CATKFGGGNQPQHF. V is TRBV15 and J is TRBJ1-5, with D perhaps TRBD1 (5 bases). The CDR3 extends over 14 amino acids. CDR1 and CDR2 (germline): LNHNV, YYDKDF (reference sequence). Trimming cost V 9 bases and J 2 bases, with 14 bases left between them.

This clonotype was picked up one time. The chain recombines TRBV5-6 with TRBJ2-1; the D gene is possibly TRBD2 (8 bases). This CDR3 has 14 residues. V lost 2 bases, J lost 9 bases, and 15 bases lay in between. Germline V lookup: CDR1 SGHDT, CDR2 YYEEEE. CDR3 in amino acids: CASSFGQAGGEQFF. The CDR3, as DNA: TGTGCCAGCAGCTTTGGACAGGCGGGGGGTGAGCAGTTCTTC. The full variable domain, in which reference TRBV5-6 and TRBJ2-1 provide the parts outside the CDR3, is DAGVTQSPTHLIKTRGQQVTLRCSPKSGHDTVSWYQQALGQGPQFIFQYYEEEERQRGNFPDRFSGHQFPNYSSELNVNALLLGDSALYLCASSFGQAGGEQFFGPGTRLTVL.

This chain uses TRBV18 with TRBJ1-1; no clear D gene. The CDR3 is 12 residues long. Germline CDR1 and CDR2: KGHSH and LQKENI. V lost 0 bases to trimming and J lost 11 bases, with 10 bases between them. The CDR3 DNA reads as TGTGCCAGCTCACCACCCGCGGGGAGGGCTTTCTTT. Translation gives CASSPPAGRAFF.

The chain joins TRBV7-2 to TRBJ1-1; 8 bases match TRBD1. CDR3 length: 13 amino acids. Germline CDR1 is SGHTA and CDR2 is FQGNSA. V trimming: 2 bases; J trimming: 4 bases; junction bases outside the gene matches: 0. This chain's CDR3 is CASSLTGGTEAFF. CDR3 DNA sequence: TGTGCCAGCAGCTTAACAGGGGGCACTGAAGCTTTCTTT.

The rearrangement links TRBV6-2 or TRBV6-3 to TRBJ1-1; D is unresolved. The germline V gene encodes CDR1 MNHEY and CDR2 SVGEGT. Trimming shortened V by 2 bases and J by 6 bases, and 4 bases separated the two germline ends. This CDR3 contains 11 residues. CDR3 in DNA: TGTGCCAGCAGTTACGGGGCTGAAGCTTTCTTT. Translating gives CASSYGAEAFF.

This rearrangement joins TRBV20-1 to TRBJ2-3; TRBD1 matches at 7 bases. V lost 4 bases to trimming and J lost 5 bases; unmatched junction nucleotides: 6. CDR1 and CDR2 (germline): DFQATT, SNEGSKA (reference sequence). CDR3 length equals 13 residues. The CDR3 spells CSATRQGIDTQYF. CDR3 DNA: TGCAGTGCTACCAGACAGGGAATAGATACGCAGTATTTT.

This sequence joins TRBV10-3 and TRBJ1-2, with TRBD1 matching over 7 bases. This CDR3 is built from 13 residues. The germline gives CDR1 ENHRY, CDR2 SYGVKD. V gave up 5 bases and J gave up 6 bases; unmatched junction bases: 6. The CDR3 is CAISLTGSDGYTF. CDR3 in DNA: TGTGCCATCAGTTTGACAGGGAGCGATGGCTACACCTTC.

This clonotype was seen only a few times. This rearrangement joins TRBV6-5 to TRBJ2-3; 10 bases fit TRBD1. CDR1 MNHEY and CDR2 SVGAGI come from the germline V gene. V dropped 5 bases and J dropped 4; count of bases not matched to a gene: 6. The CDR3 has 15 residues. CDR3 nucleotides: TGTGCCAGCAGTGAAGTGACAGGGGGCGCAGATACGCAGTATTTT. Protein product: CASSEVTGGADTQYF.

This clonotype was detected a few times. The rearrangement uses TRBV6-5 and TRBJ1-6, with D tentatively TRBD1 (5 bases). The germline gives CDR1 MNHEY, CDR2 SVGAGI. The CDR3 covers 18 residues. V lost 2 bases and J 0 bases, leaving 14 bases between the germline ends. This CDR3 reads CASSYSGQPSSYNSPLHF. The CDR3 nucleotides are TGTGCCAGCAGTTACAGTGGACAACCCAGCTCCTATAATTCACCCCTCCACTTT.

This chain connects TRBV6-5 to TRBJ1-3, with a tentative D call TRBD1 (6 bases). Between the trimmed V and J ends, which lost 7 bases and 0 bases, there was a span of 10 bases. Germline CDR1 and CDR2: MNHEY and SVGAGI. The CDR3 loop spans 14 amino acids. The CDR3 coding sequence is TGTGCCAGCAAAGGACAGCCCTCTGGAAACACCATATATTTT. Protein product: CASKGQPSGNTIYF.

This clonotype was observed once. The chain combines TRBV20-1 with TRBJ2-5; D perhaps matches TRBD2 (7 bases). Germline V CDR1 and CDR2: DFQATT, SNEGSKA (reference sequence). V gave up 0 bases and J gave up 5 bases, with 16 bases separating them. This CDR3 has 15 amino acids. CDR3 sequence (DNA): TGCAGTGCTAGAGACACACGGGGGGCCTGGGAGACCCAGTACTTC. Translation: CSARDTRGAWETQYF.